These T cell receptor beta chains were read from a single sample in a study of shared clonotypes between healthy human individuals. TCRdb's copy holds only in-frame clones and misses some; the assay was immunoSEQ multiplex PCR. The table lists more than 400,000 clones, less than 96% of them singletons. Sequences were obtained from naive CD4+ T cells sorted from blood. The receptor set was obtained from a woman in her thirties in good health. Each CDR3 is given with its conserved first and last residue.

v_call cdr3_aa
TRBV27 CASSLDRDVTGVGTGELFF
TRBV27 CASIHEQYF
TRBV11-2 CASSLGSSLLGYGYTF
TRBV25-1 CASSRRGGNEKLFF
TRBV5-5 CASSLGTSGYEQYF
TRBV28 CASSVPQGQGAHTEQFF
TRBV30 CAWGHEGTQYF
TRBV4-1 CASSPRTGNQPQHF
TRBV30 CAWTGDEANYGYTF
TRBV2 CASSLHFGQGYKGYTF
TRBV28 CASSLGWNSGNTIYF
TRBV5-1 CASSLESPGYSTDTQYF
TRBV7-2 CASSLVQGGYEQYF
TRBV5-6 CASSLARVRNQPQHF
TRBV11-2 CASSPSPTSYEQYF
TRBV4-1 CASSQEGGTPNEQFF
TRBV9 CASSDASGVVVF
TRBV27 CASSSYAKGDGNQPQHF
TRBV28 CASYAGQLSADTQYF
TRBV19 CASSQQGPEAFF
TRBV4-1 CASSRGGQGGEKLFF
TRBV19 CASTLGQVTDTQYF
TRBV5-1 CASSLAPENEQFF
TRBV28 CASSFIEQFF
TRBV4-1 CASSQGTLRTSGNYSSYEQYF
TRBV6-6 CASSRRGTRGNTEAFF
TRBV5-1 CASSLIPGGDTGELFF
TRBV30 CAWGSETQYF
TRBV28 CASSSEISGNTIYF
TRBV7-8 CASSFQLWTADSGANVLTF
TRBV2 CASKGLRTDTQYF
TRBV11-2 CASSLAGQGMYEQYF
TRBV15 CATSRDSRGDEQFF
TRBV28 CACTVAGGQETQYF
TRBV6-1 CASSESGGTDLTGELFF
TRBV4-1 CASSQAGLPLSSYNEQFF
TRBV28 CASSLSGGSETQYF
TRBV5-1 CASSSTRGTFTGELFF
TRBV5-1 CASSVGLGLNGYTF
TRBV7-2 CASSYRLAGGPGELFF
TRBV19 CASSIQDSLSYEQYF
TRBV2 CASSVSGTNQPQHF
TRBV4-1 CASSQEIFDTQYF
TRBV29-1 CSVAPAGWEQFF
TRBV27 CASSLRDFRAEEYF